This T cell receptor (beta chain) was obtained from a study of cytomegalovirus exposure and HLA in healthy donors. Findings and caveats of the study: Association of a missense DCLRE1C variant with TCR beta V- and J-gene trimming was reported in a later analysis. The authors confirmed in vitro that a few CMV-associated chains were specific for CMV antigens. Reports showed the classifier diagnosing cytomegalovirus status with high specificity and sensitivity.

CDR1 and CDR2 from the germline V gene are SGHTA and FQGNSA. This CDR3 contains 15 residues. With 5 bases clipped from V and 10 bases from J, the junction kept 12 bases outside the gene matches. With 60 Vbeta and 13 Jbeta primers, the PCR was carried out. TCRdb keeps only in-frame clones here, not all; method: immunoSEQ multiplex PCR. The sample totals 50,000 or so clones. Worth noting for this clone: The antigen remains unidentified.

V is TRBV7-2 and J is TRBJ2-1, with 9 positions matching TRBD1. The sequenced material came from PBMCs. The receptor was isolated from a woman aged 60-75 years in good health and CMV-seropositive. The CDR3 loop reads CASSVRQGGPGEQFF. CDR3 DNA sequence: TGTGCCAGCAGCGTCAGACAGGGGGGCCCAGGGGAGCAGTTCTTC. Using reference TRBV7-2 and TRBJ2-1 for the parts outside the CDR3, the full variable domain is GAGVSQSPSNKVTEKGKDVELRCDPISGHTALYWYRQSLGQGLEFLIYFQGNSAPDKSGLPSDRFSAERTGGSVSTLTIQRTQQEDSAVYLCASSVRQGGPGEQFFGPGTRLTVL.